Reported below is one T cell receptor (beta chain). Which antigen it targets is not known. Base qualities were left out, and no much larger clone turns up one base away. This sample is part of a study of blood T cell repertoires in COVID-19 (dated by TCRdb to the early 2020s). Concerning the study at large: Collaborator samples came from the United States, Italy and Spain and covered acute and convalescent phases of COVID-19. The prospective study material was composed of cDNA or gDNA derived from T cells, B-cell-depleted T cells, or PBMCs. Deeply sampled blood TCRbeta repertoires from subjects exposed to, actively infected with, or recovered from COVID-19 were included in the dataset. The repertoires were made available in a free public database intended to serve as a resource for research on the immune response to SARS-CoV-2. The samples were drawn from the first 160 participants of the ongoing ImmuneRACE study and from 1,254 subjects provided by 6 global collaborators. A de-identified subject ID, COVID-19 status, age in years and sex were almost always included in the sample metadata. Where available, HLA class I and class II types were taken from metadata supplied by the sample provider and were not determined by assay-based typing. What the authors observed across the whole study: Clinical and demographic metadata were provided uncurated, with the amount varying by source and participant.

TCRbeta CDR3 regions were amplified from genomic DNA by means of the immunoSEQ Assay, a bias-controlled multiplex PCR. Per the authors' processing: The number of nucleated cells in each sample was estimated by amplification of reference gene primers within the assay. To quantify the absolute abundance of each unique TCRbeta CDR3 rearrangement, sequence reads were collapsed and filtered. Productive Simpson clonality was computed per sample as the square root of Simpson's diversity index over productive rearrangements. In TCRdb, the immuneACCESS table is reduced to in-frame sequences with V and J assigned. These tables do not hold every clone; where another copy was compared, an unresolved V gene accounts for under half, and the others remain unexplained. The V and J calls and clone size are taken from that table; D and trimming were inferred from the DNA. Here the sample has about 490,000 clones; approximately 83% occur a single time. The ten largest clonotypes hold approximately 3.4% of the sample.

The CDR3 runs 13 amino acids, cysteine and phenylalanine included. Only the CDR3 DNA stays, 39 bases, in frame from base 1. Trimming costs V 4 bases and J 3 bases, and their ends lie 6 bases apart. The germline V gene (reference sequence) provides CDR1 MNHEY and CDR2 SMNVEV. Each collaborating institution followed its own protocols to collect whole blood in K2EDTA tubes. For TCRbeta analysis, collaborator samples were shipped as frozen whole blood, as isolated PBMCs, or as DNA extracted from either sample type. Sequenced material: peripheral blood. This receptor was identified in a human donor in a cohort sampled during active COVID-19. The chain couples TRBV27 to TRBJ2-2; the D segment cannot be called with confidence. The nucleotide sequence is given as TGTGCCAGCAGTTCTCGGGACACCGGGGAGCTGTTTTTT. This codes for CASSSRDTGELFF.